This TCR beta chain was found in a study of vaccination and CD4 T cells after COVID-19. This clonotype showed up just a few times. Its antigen is currently unknown. The CDR3 spans 19 residues. Deletions cut 1 base from V and 0 bases from J, with 19 bases between. The germline V gene encodes CDR1 SGHTA and CDR2 FQGTGA. Sequencing of cultured CD4+ T cell DNA used the Oncomine TCR Beta short-read assay. TCRdb reprocessed the PCR reads with MiXCR, giving one entry per CDR3 protein. In the table there are about 6,200 distinct CDR3 sequences, roughly 32% of which are singletons. Documented treatment: approximately 10-day PBMC culture with coronavirus spike peptide pools or control peptides (ViraFEST assay).

The sequence was obtained from a human donor who had recovered from COVID-19. The source was CD4+ T cells from blood, cultured in vitro, collected after SARS-CoV-2 vaccination. The gene calls are TRBV7-3 and TRBJ2-1; weak D call: TRBD2 (6 bases). The CDR3 DNA reads as TGTGCCAGCAGCTTAAGGCCGGCGTCCCGGGGGAACTCCTACAATGAGCAGTTCTTC. Translation: CASSLRPASRGNSYNEQFF. Based on the CDR3 plus reference TRBV7-3 and TRBJ2-1, the full variable domain is GAGVSQTPSNKVTEKGKYVELRCDPISGHTALYWYRQSLGQGPEFLIYFQGTGAADDSGLPNDRFFAVRPEGSVSTLKIQRTERGDSAVYLCASSLRPASRGNSYNEQFFGPGTRLTVL.